The next 30 T cell receptor beta chains were all read from a single sample in a study of T-cell reconstitution after alpha-beta-depleted transplantation in children. Preparing the TCRbeta library involved the use of unique molecular identifiers. Via MiXCR, TCRdb re-called the PCR reads, giving one row per CDR3 protein. Among fewer than 550,000 distinct CDR3 sequences listed, about a tenth were seen once. The sequenced sample was PBMCs from the stem cell graft donor, obtained from the stem cell graft. These receptors all stem from a human donor who donated a stem cell graft to a child with acute myeloid leukemia.

This clonotype has only a few counts. V usage is TRBV29-1 and J usage is TRBJ2-7; D uncertain. Germline values: CDR1 SQVTM, CDR2 ANQGSEA. The CDR3 covers 13 residues. V was cut by 4 bases and J by 3 bases, with 13 bases left in between. CDR3 sequence: CSVGVGNGYEQYF. DNA for the CDR3: TGCAGCGTTGGGGTTGGAAATGGCTACGAGCAGTACTTC.

The V call is TRBV6-5, the J call TRBJ2-3, with D perhaps TRBD1 (6 bases). The V end lost 0 bases, the J end lost 1 base, and 17 bases lay between the germline ends. CDR3 length: 18 amino acids. Looked up from germline, CDR1 is MNHEY and CDR2 is SVGAGI. The CDR3 loop reads CASSYSTRGGGRTDTQYF. CDR3 sequence (DNA): TGTGCCAGCAGTTACTCCACGAGAGGTGGGGGCCGCACAGATACGCAGTATTTT.

This clonotype came up a few times. The rearrangement uses TRBV7-2 and TRBJ2-5; D call uncertain. Germline assignment: CDR1 SGHTA and CDR2 FQGNSA. Trimming shortened V by 5 bases and J by 5 bases, and 12 bases separated the two germline ends. The CDR3 extends over 13 amino acids. The DNA for the CDR3 is TGTGCCAGCAGCCCCTCAGCTTTTGAGACCCAGTACTTC. This translates into CASSPSAFETQYF.

This clonotype was counted between two and nine times. V usage is TRBV7-6 and J usage is TRBJ2-3; D remains unclear. CDR3 size: 14 residues. Germline V gene sequence: CDR1 SGHVS, CDR2 FNYEAQ. The ends were cut back, 0 bases at V and 4 bases at J, with 8 bases in the middle. CDR3 sequence (DNA): TGTGCCAGCAGCTTAGCTAGTTTCCCAGATACGCAGTATTTT. The encoded protein is CASSLASFPDTQYF.

This clonotype came up a few times. The chain recombines TRBV10-2 with TRBJ2-5, with 9 bases identical to TRBD1. The trim removed 8 bases at V and 3 bases at J, leaving 4 bases unmatched. CDR3 length: 13 residues. Germline loops: CDR1 WSHSY, CDR2 SAAADI. CDR3 nucleotide sequence: TGCGCCAGCCACCGACAGGGGGAAGAGACCCAGTACTTC. This gives the protein CASHRQGEETQYF.

The CDR3 is CASSAFGREGQETQYF. CDR3 coding DNA: TGTGCCAGCAGTGCTTTTGGGCGGGAGGGACAAGAGACCCAGTACTTC. J is TRBJ2-5 and V is TRBV25-1; 9 nucleotides line up with TRBD2. CDR1 is MGHDK, CDR2 SYGVNS, per germline. Unmatched junction bases numbered 8, after V lost 4 bases and J lost 2 bases. The CDR3 length is 16 residues.

This clonotype has a handful of counts. This chain connects TRBV12-3 or TRBV12-4 to TRBJ1-5; maybe TRBD1 (5 bases). There are 14 residues in the CDR3. V was shortened by 7 bases and J by 7 bases, with 17 bases between the two germline ends. CDR3 bases: TGTGCCAGCACCCCTTCCCAGGGTAAGCAGCCCCAGCATTTT. This sequence encodes CASTPSQGKQPQHF.

This clonotype was seen repeatedly, ten times or more. The J gene is TRBJ1-1, the V gene TRBV9; D is unclear. This CDR3 has 15 residues. Germline CDR1 is SGDLS and CDR2 is YYNGEE. V was clipped by 0 bases and J by 1 base, with 10 bases between them. CDR3 DNA: TGTGCCAGCAGCGTAGTCCCCCAAAGGAACACTGAAGCTTTCTTT. It translates to CASSVVPQRNTEAFF.

This sequence joins TRBV5-1 and TRBJ2-7; possible D gene TRBD2, 5 bases. With 1 base removed from V and 5 bases from J, the gap between germline ends came to 25 bases. The CDR3 sequence is 18 residues long. CDR1 and CDR2 from the germline V gene are SGHRS and YFSETQ. This chain's CDR3 is CASSLLCSPAREVHEQYV. For the CDR3, the DNA is TGCGCCAGCAGCTTGTTGTGCAGCCCGGCACGGGAAGTCCACGAGCAGTACGTC.

The chain uses TRBV29-1 and TRBJ1-2; D gene uncertain. V was shortened by 3 bases and J by 2 bases, with 7 bases between the two germline ends. The germline V gene encodes CDR1 SQVTM and CDR2 ANQGSEA. This CDR3 contains 12 residues. CDR3 loop: CSVERTNYGYTF. For the CDR3, the DNA is TGCAGCGTTGAGAGGACCAACTATGGCTACACCTTC.

The chain has TRBV6-5 and TRBJ1-4; 9 bases agree with TRBD1. The CDR3 runs to 17 residues. The V gene end was trimmed by 0 bases and the J gene end by 7 bases; junction bases not matched to a gene: 9. CDR1 MNHEY and CDR2 SVGAGI come from the germline V gene. CDR3 coding DNA: TGTGCCAGCAGTTACTCGCGACTTGGGACAGGGAGTGAAAAACTGTTTTTT. As protein: CASSYSRLGTGSEKLFF.

This clonotype occurred many times. V and J are TRBV29-1 and TRBJ2-7; 8 positions agree with TRBD1. This CDR3 is built from 15 residues. Germline V lookup: CDR1 SQVTM, CDR2 ANQGSEA. The J segment lost 1 base and the V segment lost 4 bases, leaving 9 bases of the junction unmatched. CDR3 DNA: TGCAGCGTTGGGGCAGGGGGCCGGAGTTCCTACGAGCAGTACTTC. This codes for CSVGAGGRSSYEQYF.

This clonotype was observed at least ten times. The chain uses TRBV4-3 and TRBJ2-1; no definite D call. Germline V gene lookup returns CDR1 LGHNA and CDR2 YSLEER. This CDR3 is built from 15 residues. V was cut by 0 bases and J by 8 bases, with 14 bases left in between. The CDR3 DNA is TGCGCCAGCAGCCAAGAGGTAGTCCGCCACGATGAGCAGTTCTTC. Protein sequence: CASSQEVVRHDEQFF.

This rearrangement joins TRBV29-1 to TRBJ2-7; D might be TRBD1 (5 bases). There are 13 residues in the CDR3. Trimming stripped 4 bases from V and 0 bases from J, with 10 bases between. Germline V lookup: CDR1 SQVTM, CDR2 ANQGSEA. DNA of the CDR3: TGCAGCGTTGTGAGTGACAGCTCCTACGAGCAGTACTTC. Its protein product is CSVVSDSSYEQYF.

Ten or more counts support this clonotype. The chain employs TRBV7-9 and TRBJ1-2, with 11 bases matching TRBD1. From germline, CDR1 is SEHNR and CDR2 FQNEAQ (reference sequence). V was clipped by 6 bases and J by 7 bases; unmatched bases: 7. This CDR3 spans 14 amino acids. Here the CDR3 DNA reads TGTGCCAGCAGGACAGGACAGGGGGCGTTTGGCTACACCTTC. This gives the protein CASRTGQGAFGYTF.

This sequence joins TRBV29-1 and TRBJ2-1; D is undetermined. The V end lost 0 bases, the J end lost 10 bases, and 7 bases lay between the germline ends. Germline V lookup: CDR1 SQVTM, CDR2 ANQGSEA. The CDR3 spans 11 residues. The CDR3 DNA sequence: TGCAGCGTTGAAGATCCCGCAGAGCAGTTCTTC. This codes for CSVEDPAEQFF.

This clonotype was seen a handful of times. The chain uses TRBV9 and TRBJ2-2, with D uncertain. Trimming removed 0 bases from V and 6 bases from J, with 6 bases in between. Germline V gives CDR1 SGDLS, CDR2 YYNGEE. The CDR3 runs to 13 residues. Here the CDR3 DNA reads TGTGCCAGCAGCGTAGAGTCGGCCGGGGAGCTGTTTTTT. Translating it yields CASSVESAGELFF.

V gene TRBV7-9 combines with J gene TRBJ2-7; TRBD1 aligns across 7 bases. The J segment lost 4 bases and the V segment lost 4 bases, leaving 7 bases of the junction unmatched. The V gene's germline CDR1 is SEHNR and CDR2 FQNEAQ (reference sequence). The CDR3 sequence is 14 residues long. Here the CDR3 reads CASSSGQNFYEQYF. The CDR3 DNA sequence: TGTGCCAGCAGCTCGGGACAGAATTTTTACGAGCAGTACTTC. Combining the CDR3 with reference TRBV7-9 and TRBJ2-7 gives the whole variable domain DTGVSQNPRHKITKRGQNVTFRCDPISEHNRLYWYRQTLGQGPEFLTYFQNEAQLEKSRLLSDRFSAERPKGSFSTLEIQRTEQGDSAMYLCASSSGQNFYEQYFGPGTRLTVT.

This clonotype was seen a few times. The chain uses TRBV9 and TRBJ2-2; weak D call: TRBD1 (6 bases). The CDR3 extends over 20 amino acids. Germline V gives CDR1 SGDLS, CDR2 YYNGEE. Between the trimmed V and J ends, which lost 0 bases and 4 bases, there was a span of 25 bases. The CDR3 is CASSVDSSQGPEDITGELFF. In nucleotides, the CDR3 is TGTGCCAGCAGCGTAGATTCATCGCAGGGGCCCGAGGACATCACCGGGGAGCTGTTTTTT.

This clonotype was recorded at least ten times. The gene calls are TRBV11-2 and TRBJ2-7; no clear D gene. The CDR3 consists of 14 residues. Trimming pared 1 base from V and 3 bases from J, leaving 10 bases between. Germline-derived CDR1 and CDR2 are SGHAT and FQNNGV. CDR3 amino acids: CASSLGGTLYEQYF. The CDR3 coding sequence is TGTGCCAGCAGCTTAGGCGGAACCCTCTACGAGCAGTACTTC.

This clonotype was counted ten times or more. This rearrangement joins TRBV29-1 to TRBJ2-3; TRBD2 matches at 7 bases. Trimming removed 8 bases from V and 5 bases from J; junction bases left unmatched: 10. CDR1 SQVTM and CDR2 ANQGSEA come from the germline V gene. This CDR3 comprises 13 residues. CDR3 sequence reads: CSHIPSGGDTQYF. CDR3 DNA: TGCAGCCATATCCCCTCGGGGGGAGATACGCAGTATTTT.

The V and J genes are TRBV5-1 and TRBJ2-3; D is perhaps TRBD1 (6 bases). The CDR3 covers 15 residues. The germline V gene has CDR1 SGHRS and CDR2 YFSETQ. Trimming removed 0 bases at V and 0 bases at J, with 8 bases between. The CDR3 loop is CASSLVQGSTDTQYF. In DNA, the CDR3 is TGCGCCAGCAGCTTGGTACAGGGAAGCACAGATACGCAGTATTTT.

The chain combines TRBV7-9 with TRBJ2-1; 7 bases map to TRBD2. V shed 3 bases, J shed 9 bases, and the junction held 11 bases outside the gene matches. Germline assignment: CDR1 SEHNR and CDR2 FQNEAQ (reference sequence). This CDR3 region has 15 residues. The CDR3 bases are TGTGCCAGCAGCTTCGGCCTAGCGGACGCCTTTGAGCAGTTCTTC. It specifies CASSFGLADAFEQFF.

This clonotype was counted between two and nine times. The J gene is TRBJ2-7, the V gene TRBV15; possibly TRBD1 for D (5 bases). Trimming removed 0 bases at V and 5 bases at J, with 8 bases between. This CDR3 region has 13 residues. The germline CDR1 and CDR2 sequences are LNHNV and YYDKDF (reference sequence). DNA for the CDR3: TGTGCCACCAGCAGAGATCCAGGGAACGAGCAGTACTTC. This encodes CATSRDPGNEQYF. Full variable domain (outside the CDR3, taken from reference TRBV15 and TRBJ2-7): DAMVIQNPRYQVTQFGKPVTLSCSQTLNHNVMYWYQQKSSQAPKLLFHYYDKDFNNEADTPDNFQSRRPNTSFCFLDIRSPGLGDTAMYLCATSRDPGNEQYFGPGTRLTVT.

V usage is TRBV7-8 and J usage is TRBJ1-5, with D unclear. The V end lost 0 bases, the J end lost 0 bases, and 6 bases lay between the germline ends. The CDR3 runs 15 residues. CDR1 is SGHVS and CDR2 is FQNEAQ in the germline V gene. This CDR3 is CASSLAHYSNQPQHF. The CDR3 bases are TGTGCCAGCAGCTTAGCACACTATAGCAATCAGCCCCAGCATTTT.

This clonotype appeared a few times. The genes are TRBV6-2 or TRBV6-3 and TRBJ1-2; no clear D. Germline lookup yields CDR1 MNHEY and CDR2 SVGEGT. V was cut by 2 bases and J by 3 bases, with 10 bases left in between. The CDR3 extends over 14 amino acids. The CDR3 here is CASSYLQLDYGYTF. The CDR3 coding sequence is TGTGCCAGCAGTTACCTACAGCTCGACTATGGCTACACCTTC.

V is TRBV4-3 and J is TRBJ1-4; D unclear. From germline, CDR1 is LGHNA and CDR2 YSLEER. CDR3 length: 17 amino acids. V was clipped by 0 bases and J by 5 bases, with 16 bases between them. CDR3 nucleotides: TGCGCCAGCAGCCAAGATAGGTACAGCTACTCCAATGAAAAACTGTTTTTT. As protein: CASSQDRYSYSNEKLFF.

The chain carries TRBV19 and TRBJ2-1; D is perhaps TRBD2 (5 bases). Germline assignment: CDR1 LNHDA and CDR2 SQIVND (reference sequence). V gave up 3 bases and J gave up 6 bases, with 12 bases separating them. This CDR3 contains 14 residues. The DNA of the CDR3 is TGTGCCAGTAGTATTCTAGCAGGAGGCAATGAGCAGTTCTTC. Translated: CASSILAGGNEQFF.

J is TRBJ1-5 and V is TRBV20-1; D is undetermined. The CDR3 consists of 15 residues. CDR1 and CDR2 from the germline V gene are DFQATT and SNEGSKA (reference sequence). Trimming cost V 6 bases and J 0 bases, with 15 bases left between them. CDR3 in amino acids: CSATPGLYSNQPQHF. The CDR3, as DNA: TGCAGTGCCACCCCCGGCCTTTATAGCAATCAGCCCCAGCATTTT.

The chain has TRBV20-1 and TRBJ1-4; 8 bases line up with TRBD1. J lost 4 bases, V lost 0 bases, and 4 bases had no gene match. In germline, CDR1 is DFQATT, CDR2 SNEGSKA (reference sequence). The CDR3 spans 15 residues. This CDR3 reads CSARDETGDNEKLFF. The CDR3 bases are TGCAGTGCTAGAGATGAGACAGGGGATAATGAAAAACTGTTTTTT.